This TCR beta chain originates from a study of CD8 T cells in ankylosing spondylitis. V lost 2 bases, J lost 0 bases, and 11 bases lay in between. Germline loops: CDR1 MNHEY, CDR2 SVGAGI. The CDR3 totals 16 residues. TCRdb redid the calling of the 5' RACE reads with MiXCR, one entry per CDR3 protein. Among about 250,000 distinct CDR3 sequences listed, roughly 8% were seen once. This clonotype was counted many times. Sequences were obtained from blood, either unsorted or a sorted T cell fraction (not recorded which). The genes are TRBV6-5 and TRBJ1-3, with TRBD1 as a possible D gene (5 bases). This receptor was identified in a female donor with ankylosing spondylitis or in good health (not recorded which). The CDR3 DNA reads TGTGCCAGCAGTTACGGGGACTTCGGCTCTGGAAACACCATATATTTT. Translation gives CASSYGDFGSGNTIYF.